Included here is one TCR beta chain sequence, with context. The antigen remains undetermined. The CDR3 contains 14 residues. Germline lookup yields CDR1 SQVTM and CDR2 ANQGSEA. With V trimmed by 8 bases and J by 8 bases, 10 bases remained unmatched. Sequencing used immunoSEQ multiplex PCR; TCRdb keeps in-frame clones, though not all of them. This table holds 50,000 to 70,000 clones, 75% to 90% found once. These data originate in a study of lymphopenia after photon versus proton radiotherapy. Broader study findings: Post-nadir diversity loss with photons came from oligoclonal expansion, particularly CD8+ Temra cells. Photon-treated patients lost naive T cells and TCR diversity; proton-treated stayed stable.

The receptor was derived from an elderly man with esophageal cancer. The genes are TRBV29-1 and TRBJ2-1; 12 bases fit TRBD2. The input for sequencing was peripheral blood, taken from a patient treated with proton-based radiotherapy. The CDR3 loop is CSTSTSGSPHEQFF. The CDR3 bases are TGCAGCACCTCGACTAGCGGGAGCCCACATGAGCAGTTCTTC.